The sequence of this TCR beta chain was determined in a study of PD-1 blockade in classical Hodgkin lymphoma. Study-level points and caveats: Reports described newly diagnosed patients as having lower baseline TCR diversity than healthy donors.

Profiling relied on immunoSEQ multiplex PCR, and the TCRdb table lists in-frame clones only, not all of them. The sample includes under 20,000 clones, about four fifths of them seen just once. This clone was seen once. What it recognizes is unknown. CDR3 size: 16 residues. Germline V gene lookup returns CDR1 SGHAT and CDR2 FQNNGV. V lost 0 bases to trimming and J lost 5 bases, with 14 bases between them. The time point here: newly diagnosed, previously untreated cHL patient sample. Magnetic negative selection was used to purify CD4+ T cells from thawed PBMCs. The TCR was taken from a human donor with classical Hodgkin lymphoma. Sequencing was done on a sample of CD4+ T cells from blood. The genes are TRBV11-2 and TRBJ2-1; a weak D match, TRBD2 (5 bases). In DNA, the CDR3 is TGTGCCAGCAGCTTAGACCCCCTTGGGAGAAACAATGAGCAGTTCTTC. Translation: CASSLDPLGRNNEQFF.